This entry features one TCR beta chain sequence. Its antigen is still unknown. These data are taken from a study of OX40 agonist ivuxolimab in advanced cancers. Regarding the study as a whole: Clonal expansion by week 6 occurred in CD4+ and CD8+ blood T cells (at 0.1 to 3.0 mg/kg).

Generated by immunoSEQ multiplex PCR, the TCRdb table keeps only in-frame clones and is missing some. In the table there are 40,000 to 55,000 clones, roughly 88% of which are singletons. The trim removed 4 bases at V and 2 bases at J, leaving 11 bases unmatched. Per the germline V gene, CDR1 is SGHRS and CDR2 is YFSETQ. The CDR3 is 18 residues long. The sequence derives from an adult with an advanced solid tumor such as melanoma, head and neck, liver or kidney cancer. The V and J genes are TRBV5-1 and TRBJ2-6; 8 nucleotides agree with TRBD2. The source was CD4+ or CD8+ T cells sorted from blood, collected in a trial of the OX40 agonist ivuxolimab. CDR3 in DNA: TGCGCCAGCAGCCCGCGACGGGCGGGGGGTACTGGGGCCAACGTCCTGACTTTC. Residues: CASSPRRAGGTGANVLTF.